The present T cell receptor (beta chain) was sequenced within a study of blood T cell repertoires in COVID-19. Study as a whole: Researchers got acute and convalescent COVID-19 samples from the United States, Italy and Spain. PBMCs, B-cell-depleted T cells, or T cells were the source of the cDNA or gDNA that made up the material.

Germline CDR1 is MNHEY and CDR2 is SVGAGI. J lost 12 bases, V lost 2 bases, and 9 bases had no gene match. The CDR3 covers 16 residues. Authors' analysis steps: Researchers report that nucleated cell counts were estimated from reference gene primer amplification. Clones were sequenced by immunoSEQ multiplex PCR, and TCRdb holds only the in-frame ones, with some missing. From that table come the V and J calls and clone size; the DNA was used to work out D and trimming. The table lists 190,000 or so clones, approximately 80% of them singletons. The material sequenced was peripheral blood. The V gene is TRBV6-5, the J gene TRBJ1-6, with TRBD1 matching 11 bases. The receptor's source is a man between 50 and 59 years old who had recovered from COVID-19. The CDR3 coding sequence is TGTGCCAGCAGTTACCGAGCCGGGACAGGGGGAGTACCCCTCCACTTT. Its translation: CASSYRAGTGGVPLHF.